This record looks at one T cell receptor beta chain sequence and its context. Its matching antigen is unknown. Unique molecular identifier tags were affixed to discrete cDNA molecules. TCRdb processed the 5' RACE reads anew with MiXCR; each CDR3 protein has one entry. The profile covers roughly 65,000 distinct CDR3 sequences, with about 12% appearing a single time and about 1.7% taken by the ten largest. The V end lost 0 bases, the J end lost 4 bases, and 13 bases lay between the germline ends. The CDR3 has 15 residues. Germline V gene lookup returns CDR1 LGHNA and CDR2 YSLEER. This record belongs to a study of early T cells in non-severe SARS-CoV-2 infection. Overall study results and limits: The study's VDJdb matching favored anti-spike CD8 responses and missed private and CD4 specificities.

The V gene is TRBV4-3, the J gene TRBJ2-7, with a weak D call TRBD1 (6 bases). The TCR comes from an adult who was a healthcare worker with PCR-confirmed SARS-CoV-2 infection or an uninfected control (not recorded which). The sample taken for sequencing was whole blood. In nucleotides, the CDR3 is TGCGCCAGCAGCCAAGATTGGGGGCAGATTTACGAGCAGTACTTC. Amino acids: CASSQDWGQIYEQYF.